The rows below give T cell receptor beta chains drawn from one sample of a study of radiation and T cells in renal cell carcinoma. The protocol was immunoSEQ multiplex PCR, while the TCRdb copy is restricted to in-frame clones and leaves out a portion. The sample lists fewer than 200,000 clones, roughly nine tenths occurring once. The specimen comprised blood, sampled from a patient whose treatment included radiotherapy and nephrectomy. The receptors come from a woman between 45 and 65 years old with renal cell carcinoma. CDR3s include the opening cysteine and the closing phenylalanine or tryptophan. A D gene is named only where the DNA matches it firmly. The size entry is marked missing in some rows and otherwise reads once, few, many or a size class.

d_gene: TRBD1; j_gene: TRBJ1-4; abundance: once; v_gene: TRBV6-6; CDR3nt: TGTGCCAGCAGCCCCGGGACAGGTATTGAAAAACTGTTTTTT; CDR3aa: CASSPGTGIEKLFF
d_gene: NA; j_gene: TRBJ2-1; abundance: NA; v_gene: TRBV7-8; CDR3nt: TGTGCCAGCACTGGGACTTTCCGCGCCTACAATGAGCAGTTCTTC; CDR3aa: CASTGTFRAYNEQFF
d_gene: NA; j_gene: TRBJ2-7; abundance: NA; v_gene: TRBV5-1; CDR3nt: TGCGCCAGCAGCTCTGGCGATCACTACGAGCAGTACTTC; CDR3aa: CASSSGDHYEQYF
d_gene: TRBD1; j_gene: TRBJ1-1; abundance: NA; v_gene: TRBV6-5; CDR3nt: TGTGCCAGCAGTAACCTACAGGGGGTATTCACTGAAGCTTTCTTT; CDR3aa: CASSNLQGVFTEAFF
d_gene: TRBD1; j_gene: TRBJ2-1; abundance: NA; v_gene: TRBV5-1; CDR3nt: TGCGCCAGCAGCTTCGGGGACAGGGTTAACAATGAGCAGTTCTTC; CDR3aa: CASSFGDRVNNEQFF
d_gene: TRBD2; j_gene: TRBJ2-7; abundance: NA; v_gene: TRBV10-3; CDR3nt: TGTGCCATCAGTGAGTCGTCGGGGGGTTACGAGCAGTACTTC; CDR3aa: CAISESSGGYEQYF
d_gene: NA; j_gene: TRBJ1-1; abundance: NA; v_gene: TRBV15; CDR3nt: TGTGCCACCAGTACAGACTGGAACACTGAAGCTTTCTTT; CDR3aa: CATSTDWNTEAFF
d_gene: TRBD1; j_gene: TRBJ1-2; abundance: NA; v_gene: TRBV2; CDR3nt: TGTGCCAGCACCGAGCAGGGGGCGGACGGCTACACCTTC; CDR3aa: CASTEQGADGYTF
d_gene: NA; j_gene: TRBJ2-5; abundance: NA; v_gene: TRBV7-2; CDR3nt: TGTGCCAGCAGCATGCCCTTCCGAAGGGGCGCGGGGACCCAGTACTTC; CDR3aa: CASSMPFRRGAGTQYF
d_gene: TRBD1; j_gene: TRBJ1-1; abundance: few; v_gene: TRBV25-1; CDR3nt: TGTGCCAGTAGGGACAGGGTGAACACTGAAGCTTTCTTT; CDR3aa: CASRDRVNTEAFF
d_gene: TRBD1; j_gene: TRBJ1-2; abundance: NA; v_gene: TRBV25-1; CDR3nt: TGTGCCAGCAGGGCCTCACAGGGGACCAACTATGGCTACACCTTC; CDR3aa: CASRASQGTNYGYTF
d_gene: TRBD1; j_gene: TRBJ1-5; abundance: NA; v_gene: TRBV6-1; CDR3nt: TGTGCCAGCAGGACAGGGTCGGGTGAGCCCCAGCATTTT; CDR3aa: CASRTGSGEPQHF
d_gene: TRBD1; j_gene: TRBJ1-1; abundance: NA; v_gene: TRBV19; CDR3nt: TGTGCCAGTAGGGGACAGGGGTTGACTGAAGCTTTCTTT; CDR3aa: CASRGQGLTEAFF
d_gene: NA; j_gene: TRBJ2-1; abundance: NA; v_gene: TRBV21-1; CDR3nt: TGTGCCAGCAGCATGGGGGGCCTAGCGGGGCGGGAGCAGTTCTTC; CDR3aa: CASSMGGLAGREQFF
d_gene: NA; j_gene: TRBJ1-3; abundance: NA; v_gene: TRBV6-1; CDR3nt: TGTGCCAGCAGTGAAGCAGCTCAGGGAAGCTCTGGAAACACCATATATTTT; CDR3aa: CASSEAAQGSSGNTIYF
d_gene: TRBD1; j_gene: TRBJ1-6; abundance: NA; v_gene: TRBV6-5; CDR3nt: TGTGCCAGCAGTTCGACAGGGGTCTATAATTCACCCCTCCACTTT; CDR3aa: CASSSTGVYNSPLHF
d_gene: NA; j_gene: TRBJ1-2; abundance: NA; v_gene: TRBV15; CDR3nt: TGTGCCACCAGCAGAGATCGGTGGGGAGGAGATGGCTACACCTTC; CDR3aa: CATSRDRWGGDGYTF
d_gene: NA; j_gene: TRBJ1-1; abundance: NA; v_gene: TRBV19; CDR3nt: TGTGCCAGTAGACACGGGTCGGGGCGGAAGAACACTGAAGCTTTCTTT; CDR3aa: CASRHGSGRKNTEAFF
d_gene: NA; j_gene: TRBJ1-2; abundance: NA; v_gene: TRBV6-6; CDR3nt: TGTGCCAGCAGTTATATCGCCACGCATGGCTACACCTTC; CDR3aa: CASSYIATHGYTF
d_gene: NA; j_gene: TRBJ2-2; abundance: many; v_gene: TRBV6-1; CDR3nt: TGTGCCAGCAGTGGACAGGGAGGCGACACCGGGGAGCTGTTTTTT; CDR3aa: CASSGQGGDTGELFF
d_gene: NA; j_gene: TRBJ2-3; abundance: NA; v_gene: TRBV5-1; CDR3nt: TGCGCCAGCAGCGCCGAAGGATGGGGCACAGATACGCAGTATTTT; CDR3aa: CASSAEGWGTDTQYF
d_gene: NA; j_gene: TRBJ2-3; abundance: once; v_gene: TRBV18; CDR3nt: TGTGCCAGCTCACCTGGGGAAGATACGCAGTATTTT; CDR3aa: CASSPGEDTQYF
d_gene: NA; j_gene: TRBJ1-1; abundance: NA; v_gene: TRBV5-1; CDR3nt: TGCGCCAGCAGCTTTGGGTCCTTGAACACTGAAGCTTTCTTT; CDR3aa: CASSFGSLNTEAFF
d_gene: NA; j_gene: TRBJ1-2; abundance: NA; v_gene: TRBV4-3; CDR3nt: TGCGCCAGCAGCCAAGGTCTCGGCAGGGACTATGGCTACACCTTC; CDR3aa: CASSQGLGRDYGYTF